These 17 T cell receptor beta chains were sequenced from one sample in a study of low-dose radiotherapy and immunotherapy resistance in tumors. Sample time point: after trial treatment. Described treatment: LDRT plus nivolumab, ipilimumab, low-dose cyclophosphamide and aspirin (RACIN trial). Priming of first-strand cDNA relied on TRAV- and TRBV-specific primers (covering alpha and beta chains). TCR amplification used roughly 20 PCR cycles, a constant-region primer and a V-primer adapter. TCRdb analysed the reads with MiXCR anew, one entry per CDR3 protein. This table holds tens of thousands of distinct CDR3 sequences, about 20% found once. The source was PBMCs, collected after low-dose radiotherapy plus immunotherapy. These receptors came from a female donor with ovarian cancer.

The sample holds many counts of this clonotype. The chain uses TRBV19 and TRBJ2-2, with TRBD2 matching over 8 bases. The CDR3 spans 14 residues. With 7 bases clipped from V and 3 bases from J, the junction kept 4 bases outside the gene matches. CDR1 and CDR2 (germline): LNHDA, SQIVND (reference sequence). The CDR3 nucleotides are TGTGCCAGTAAACTAGCGGAGTACACCGGGGAGCTGTTTTTT. It yields the protein CASKLAEYTGELFF.

This clonotype was found many times. The CDR3 region is CASTGEILFSYNEQFF. CDR3 nucleotides: TGTGCCAGCACGGGGGAAATTCTATTCTCCTACAATGAGCAGTTCTTC. The chain recombines TRBV2 with TRBJ2-1; D perhaps matches TRBD2 (6 bases). V lost 7 bases, J lost 0 bases, and 16 bases lay in between. Germline-derived CDR1 and CDR2 are SNHLY and FYNNEI. This CDR3 region has 16 residues.

This clonotype was detected ten times or more. This chain joins TRBV4-1 and TRBJ2-6, with TRBD1 matching 9 bases. The germline gives CDR1 MGHRA, CDR2 YSYEKL. V lost 4 bases and J lost 4; bases outside the gene matches: 5. This CDR3 is built from 16 residues. The CDR3 spells CASSPGTGTGANVLTF. CDR3 sequence (DNA): TGCGCCAGCAGCCCCGGGACAGGGACCGGGGCCAACGTCCTGACTTTC.

This clonotype was seen ten or more times. This chain connects TRBV7-9 to TRBJ2-1; 10 bases line up with TRBD2. The CDR3 runs 16 residues. V shed 7 bases and J 0 bases; nucleotides not matched to a gene: 6. CDR1 and CDR2 from the germline V gene are SEHNR and FQNEAQ (reference sequence). For the CDR3, the DNA is TGTGCCAGCACCCCGACTAGCGGGTTCTCCTACAATGAGCAGTTCTTC. Residues: CASTPTSGFSYNEQFF. The whole variable domain, filled in from reference TRBV7-9 and TRBJ2-1, reads DTGVSQNPRHKITKRGQNVTFRCDPISEHNRLYWYRQTLGQGPEFLTYFQNEAQLEKSRLLSDRFSAERPKGSFSTLEIQRTEQGDSAMYLCASTPTSGFSYNEQFFGPGTRLTVL.

As for this clonotype: This may be a read error, as it is one base from a much larger clone. The chain links TRBV7-3 to TRBJ2-3; D possibly matches TRBD1 or TRBD2 (5 bases each). The germline V gene has CDR1 SGHTA and CDR2 FQGTGA. The CDR3 length is 16 residues. CDR3 DNA: TGTGCCAGCAGCCGAGACAGCGGATCTAGCACAGAGACGCAGTATTTT. It codes for CASSRDSGSSTETQYF.

Many counts were recorded for this clonotype. V usage is TRBV5-5 and J usage is TRBJ1-2; D remains ambiguous. V shed 0 bases and J shed 0 bases, with 9 bases lying between them. This CDR3 is built from 15 residues. Germline V gene data show CDR1 as SGHKS and CDR2 as YYEKEE (reference sequence). The CDR3 sequence: CASSLVAGPNYGYTF. The DNA for the CDR3 is TGTGCCAGCAGCTTGGTCGCAGGTCCTAACTATGGCTACACCTTC.

There are many counts of this clonotype. The gene calls are TRBV21-1 and TRBJ1-5; TRBD1 is the table's D call, not checked against the DNA. TRBV21-1 corresponds to a pseudogene. The CDR3 has 17 residues. The CDR3 region has the DNA TGTGCCAGCAGCCTCGGCGACAGCGCTTATAGCAATCAGCCCCAGCATTTT. It codes for CASSLGDSAYSNQPQHF.

V and J are TRBV2 and TRBJ2-1, with D possibly being TRBD1 or TRBD2 (6 bases each). CDR3 length equals 16 residues. Trimming pared 3 bases from V and 4 bases from J, leaving 16 bases between. Germline CDR1 SNHLY, CDR2 FYNNEI. CDR3 sequence reads: CASSDGGGSGYNEQFF. The CDR3 DNA reads TGTGCCAGCAGTGACGGGGGCGGTAGCGGTTACAATGAGCAGTTCTTC.

This clonotype was recorded at least ten times. The chain recombines TRBV28 with TRBJ1-1; 8 positions agree with TRBD1. The J segment lost 1 base and the V segment lost 6 bases, leaving 1 base of the junction unmatched. This CDR3 comprises 13 residues. The germline CDR1 and CDR2 sequences are MDHEN and SYDVKM. CDR3 DNA sequence: TGTGCCAGCAGGGGGACAGGGAACACTGAAGCTTTCTTT. Amino acids: CASRGTGNTEAFF. The entire variable domain, with the rest obtained from reference TRBV28 and TRBJ1-1, is as follows: DVKVTQSSRYLVKRTGEKVFLECVQDMDHENMFWYRQDPGLGLRLIYFSYDVKMKEKGDIPEGYSVSREKKERFSLILESASTNQTSMYLCASRGTGNTEAFFGQGTRLTVV.

The chain has TRBV7-2 and TRBJ2-7, with a weak D call TRBD2 (7 bases). This CDR3 is built from 15 residues. V was clipped by 6 bases and J by 5 bases, with 20 bases between them. Germline CDR1 SGHTA, CDR2 FQGNSA. CDR3 sequence reads: CASSPPRGGNHEQYF. In DNA form, the CDR3 reads TGTGCCAGCAGTCCCCCGAGGGGGGGGAACCACGAGCAGTACTTC.

V usage is TRBV5-1 and J usage is TRBJ2-7; no firm D call. Germline V lookup: CDR1 SGHRS, CDR2 YFSETQ. With 1 base removed from V and 3 bases from J, the gap between germline ends came to 8 bases. The CDR3 contains 13 residues. CDR3 sequence (DNA): TGCGCCAGCAGCTTGCAGCAGTTCTACGAGCAGTACTTC. The encoded protein is CASSLQQFYEQYF.

This clonotype was observed at least ten times. The chain is built from TRBV7-9 and TRBJ2-1; 10 bases are shared with TRBD1. Trimming took 7 bases from V and 3 from J; bases not matched to a gene: 9. CDR3 length: 16 residues. Per germline, CDR1 SEHNR and CDR2 FQNEAQ (reference sequence). The CDR3 protein is CASTPTGTGDYNEQFF. The CDR3 DNA sequence: TGTGCCAGCACCCCGACCGGGACAGGGGACTACAATGAGCAGTTCTTC.

This clonotype was counted ten times or more. DNA for the CDR3: TGTGCCAGTAGTATTCGAGTTTACCCCTACAATGAGCAGTTCTTC. Its protein product is CASSIRVYPYNEQFF. The chain has TRBV19 and TRBJ2-1, with D unclear. The V and J ends lost 3 bases and 2 bases respectively, with 11 bases between them. There are 15 residues in the CDR3. The germline V gene has CDR1 LNHDA and CDR2 SQIVND (reference sequence).

This clonotype is categorized as medium-sized (0.01 to 0.1%). The chain carries TRBV6-2 or TRBV6-3 and TRBJ2-1; 7 nucleotides match TRBD2. V lost 5 bases to trimming and J lost 8 bases; unmatched junction nucleotides: 12. This CDR3 region has 15 residues. The germline V gene has CDR1 MNHEY and CDR2 SVGEGT. Written as DNA, the CDR3 is TGTGCCAGCAGTGAAGTTCGGGAGGCCAAGGATGAGCAGTTCTTC. Protein: CASSEVREAKDEQFF.

This clonotype has ten or more counts. This sequence joins TRBV5-1 and TRBJ2-1, with 7 nucleotides matching TRBD1. Germline CDR1 reads SGHRS; CDR2 reads YFSETQ. Trimming cost V 5 bases and J 3 bases; bases outside gene matches: 8. There are 15 residues in the CDR3. CDR3 region: CASSTPGGGYNEQFF. The DNA of the CDR3 is TGCGCCAGCAGTACTCCAGGGGGTGGCTACAATGAGCAGTTCTTC.

There are many counts of this clonotype. The chain links TRBV28 to TRBJ2-3; D gene unclear. The CDR3 length is 12 residues. From germline, CDR1 is MDHEN and CDR2 SYDVKM. The V gene lost 5 bases and the J gene lost 5 bases, with 8 bases spanning the gap. CDR3 nucleotides: TGTGCCAGCAGTCCCCCCCTAGATACGCAGTATTTT. It specifies CASSPPLDTQYF.

This clonotype was found many times. The J gene is TRBJ1-1, the V gene TRBV28; 11 nucleotides match TRBD1. Trimming cost V 5 bases and J 6 bases; bases outside gene matches: 11. The CDR3 covers 16 residues. Germline CDR1 is MDHEN and CDR2 is SYDVKM. The CDR3 here is CASSAWTGGARAEAFF. The CDR3, as DNA: TGTGCCAGCAGTGCCTGGACAGGGGGCGCGAGGGCTGAAGCTTTCTTT.